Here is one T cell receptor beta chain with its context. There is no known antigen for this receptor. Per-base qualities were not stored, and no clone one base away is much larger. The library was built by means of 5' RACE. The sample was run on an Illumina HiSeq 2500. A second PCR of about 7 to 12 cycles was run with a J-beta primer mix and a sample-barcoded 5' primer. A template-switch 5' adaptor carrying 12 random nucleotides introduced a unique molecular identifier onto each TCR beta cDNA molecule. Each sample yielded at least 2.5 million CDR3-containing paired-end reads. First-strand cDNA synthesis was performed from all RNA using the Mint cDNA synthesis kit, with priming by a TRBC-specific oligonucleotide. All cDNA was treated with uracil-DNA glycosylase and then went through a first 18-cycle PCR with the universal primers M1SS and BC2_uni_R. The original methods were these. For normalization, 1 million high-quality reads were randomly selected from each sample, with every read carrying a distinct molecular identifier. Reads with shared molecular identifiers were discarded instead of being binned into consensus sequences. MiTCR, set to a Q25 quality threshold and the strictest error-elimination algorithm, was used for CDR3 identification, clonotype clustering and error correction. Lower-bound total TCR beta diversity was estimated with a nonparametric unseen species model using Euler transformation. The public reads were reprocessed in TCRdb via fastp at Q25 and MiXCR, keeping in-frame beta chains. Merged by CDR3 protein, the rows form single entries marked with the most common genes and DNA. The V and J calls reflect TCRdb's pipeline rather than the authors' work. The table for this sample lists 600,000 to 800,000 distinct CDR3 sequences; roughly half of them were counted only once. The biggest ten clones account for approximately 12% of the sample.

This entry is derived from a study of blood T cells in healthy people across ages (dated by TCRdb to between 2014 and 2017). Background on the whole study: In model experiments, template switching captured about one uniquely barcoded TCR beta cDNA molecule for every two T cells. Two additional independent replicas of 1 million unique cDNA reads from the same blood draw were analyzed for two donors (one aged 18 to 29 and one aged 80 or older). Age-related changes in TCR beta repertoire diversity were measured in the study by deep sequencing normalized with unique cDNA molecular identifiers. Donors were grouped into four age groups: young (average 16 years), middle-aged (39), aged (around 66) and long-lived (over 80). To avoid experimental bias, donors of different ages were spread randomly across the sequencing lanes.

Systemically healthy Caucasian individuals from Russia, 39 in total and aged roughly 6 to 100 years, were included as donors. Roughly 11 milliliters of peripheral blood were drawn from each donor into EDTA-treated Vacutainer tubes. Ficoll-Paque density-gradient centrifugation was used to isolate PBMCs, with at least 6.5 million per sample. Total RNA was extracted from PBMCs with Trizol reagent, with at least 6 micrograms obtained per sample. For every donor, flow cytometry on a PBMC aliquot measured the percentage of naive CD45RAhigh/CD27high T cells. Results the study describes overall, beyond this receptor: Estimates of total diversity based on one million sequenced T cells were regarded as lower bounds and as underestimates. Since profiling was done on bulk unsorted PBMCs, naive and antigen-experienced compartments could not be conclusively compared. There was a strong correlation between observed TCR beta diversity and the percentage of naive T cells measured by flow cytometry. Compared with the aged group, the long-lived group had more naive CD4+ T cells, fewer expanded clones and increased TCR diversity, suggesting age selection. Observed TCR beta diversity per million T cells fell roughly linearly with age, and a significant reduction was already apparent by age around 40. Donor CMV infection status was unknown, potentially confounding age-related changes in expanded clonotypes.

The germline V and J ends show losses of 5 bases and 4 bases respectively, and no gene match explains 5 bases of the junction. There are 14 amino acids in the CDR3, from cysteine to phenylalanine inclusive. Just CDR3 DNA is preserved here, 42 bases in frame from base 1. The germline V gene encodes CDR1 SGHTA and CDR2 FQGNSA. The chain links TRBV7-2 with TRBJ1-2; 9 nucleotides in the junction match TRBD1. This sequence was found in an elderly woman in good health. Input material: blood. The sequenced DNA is TGTGCCAGCAGCATGGACAGGGGTTCCTATGGCTACACCTTC. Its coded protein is CASSMDRGSYGYTF.